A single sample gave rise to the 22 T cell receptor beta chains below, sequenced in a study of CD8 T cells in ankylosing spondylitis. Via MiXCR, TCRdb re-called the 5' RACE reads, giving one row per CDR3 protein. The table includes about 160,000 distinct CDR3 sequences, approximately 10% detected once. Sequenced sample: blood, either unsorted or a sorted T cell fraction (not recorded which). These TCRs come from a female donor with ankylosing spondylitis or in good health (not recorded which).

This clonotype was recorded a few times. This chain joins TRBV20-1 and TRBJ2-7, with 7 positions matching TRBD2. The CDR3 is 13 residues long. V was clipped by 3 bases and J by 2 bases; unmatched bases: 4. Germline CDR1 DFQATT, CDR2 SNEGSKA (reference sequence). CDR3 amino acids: CSASGDYTYEQYF. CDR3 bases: TGCAGTGCTAGTGGGGACTACACCTACGAGCAGTACTTC.

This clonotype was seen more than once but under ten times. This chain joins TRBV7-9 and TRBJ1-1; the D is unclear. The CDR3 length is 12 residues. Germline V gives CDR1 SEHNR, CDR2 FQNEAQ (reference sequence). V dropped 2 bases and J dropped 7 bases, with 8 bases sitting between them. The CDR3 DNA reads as TGTGCCAGCAGCTTATCGTTGTTTGAAGCTTTCTTT. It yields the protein CASSLSLFEAFF.

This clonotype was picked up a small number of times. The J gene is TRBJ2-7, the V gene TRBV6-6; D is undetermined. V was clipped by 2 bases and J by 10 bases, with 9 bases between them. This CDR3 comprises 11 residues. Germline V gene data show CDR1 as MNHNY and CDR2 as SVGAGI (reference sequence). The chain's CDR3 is CASSYGGPQYF. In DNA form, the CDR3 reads TGTGCCAGCAGTTACGGCGGACCCCAGTACTTC.

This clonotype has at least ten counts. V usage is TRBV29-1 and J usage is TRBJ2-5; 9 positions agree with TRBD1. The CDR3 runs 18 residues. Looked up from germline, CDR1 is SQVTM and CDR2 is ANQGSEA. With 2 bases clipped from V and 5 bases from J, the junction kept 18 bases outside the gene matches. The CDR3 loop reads CSVESEDRGAHIGETQYF. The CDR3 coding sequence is TGCAGCGTTGAATCCGAGGACAGGGGTGCTCACATTGGGGAGACCCAGTACTTC.

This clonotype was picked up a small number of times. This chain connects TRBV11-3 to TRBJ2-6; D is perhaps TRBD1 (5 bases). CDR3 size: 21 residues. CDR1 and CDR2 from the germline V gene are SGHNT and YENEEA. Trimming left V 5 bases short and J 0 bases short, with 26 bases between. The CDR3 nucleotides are TGTGCCAGCAGCCCAGAGGTTGGGATGAGGACATTCGTCTCTGGGGCCAACGTCCTGACTTTC. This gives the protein CASSPEVGMRTFVSGANVLTF.

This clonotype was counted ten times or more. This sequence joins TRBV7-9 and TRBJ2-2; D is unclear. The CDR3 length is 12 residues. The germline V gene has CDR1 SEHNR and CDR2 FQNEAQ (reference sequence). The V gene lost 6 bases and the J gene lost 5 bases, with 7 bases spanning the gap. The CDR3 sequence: CASSLSTGELFF. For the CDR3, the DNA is TGTGCCAGCAGTCTTTCTACCGGGGAGCTGTTTTTT.

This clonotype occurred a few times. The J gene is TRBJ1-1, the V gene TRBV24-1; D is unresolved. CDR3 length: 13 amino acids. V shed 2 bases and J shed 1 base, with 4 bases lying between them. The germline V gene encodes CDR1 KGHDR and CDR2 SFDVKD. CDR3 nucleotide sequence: TGTGCCACCAGTGATTCAGGGAACACTGAAGCTTTCTTT. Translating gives CATSDSGNTEAFF.

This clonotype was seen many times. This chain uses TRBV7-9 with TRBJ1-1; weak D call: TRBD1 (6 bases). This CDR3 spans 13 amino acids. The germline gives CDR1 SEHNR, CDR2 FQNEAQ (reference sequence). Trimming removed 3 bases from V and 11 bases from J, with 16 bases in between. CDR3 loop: CASSFTGTSGAFF. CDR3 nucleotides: TGTGCCAGCAGCTTCACAGGGACGTCGGGGGCTTTCTTT.

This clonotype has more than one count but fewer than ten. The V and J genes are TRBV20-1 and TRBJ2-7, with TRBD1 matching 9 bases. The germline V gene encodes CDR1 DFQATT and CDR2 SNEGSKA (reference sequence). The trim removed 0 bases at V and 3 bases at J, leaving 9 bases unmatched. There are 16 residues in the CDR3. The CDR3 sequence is CSARDLLGGQGYEQYF. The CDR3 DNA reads TGCAGTGCTAGAGATCTCTTGGGGGGACAGGGCTACGAGCAGTACTTC.

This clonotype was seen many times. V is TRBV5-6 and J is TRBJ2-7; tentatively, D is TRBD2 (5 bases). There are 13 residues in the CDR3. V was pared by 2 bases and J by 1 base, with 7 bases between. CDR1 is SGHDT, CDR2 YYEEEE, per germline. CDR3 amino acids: CASSFRGSYEQYF. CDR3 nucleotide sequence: TGTGCCAGCAGCTTTCGAGGGTCCTACGAGCAGTACTTC.

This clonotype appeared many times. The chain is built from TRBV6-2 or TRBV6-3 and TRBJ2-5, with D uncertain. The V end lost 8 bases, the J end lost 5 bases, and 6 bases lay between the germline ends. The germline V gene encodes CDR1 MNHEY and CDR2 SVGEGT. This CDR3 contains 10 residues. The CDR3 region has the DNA TGTGCCAGCGAGGCGGAGACCCAGTACTTC. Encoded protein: CASEAETQYF.

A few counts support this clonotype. In nucleotides, the CDR3 is TGCGCCAGCAGCGGTCCAGGTCGAGGGGCCCCCTACGAGCAGTACTTC. Translated: CASSGPGRGAPYEQYF. V is TRBV5-1 and J is TRBJ2-7, with D perhaps being TRBD1 or TRBD2 (5 bases each). The germline V gene has CDR1 SGHRS and CDR2 YFSETQ. CDR3 size: 16 residues. The V and J ends lost 4 bases and 2 bases respectively, with 19 bases between them.

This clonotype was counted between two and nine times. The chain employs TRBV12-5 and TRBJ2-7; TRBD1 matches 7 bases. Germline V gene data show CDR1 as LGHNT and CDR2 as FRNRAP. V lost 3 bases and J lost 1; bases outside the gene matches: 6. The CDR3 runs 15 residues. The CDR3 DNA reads TGTGCTAGTGGTTTCAGTTGGGACAGATCCTACGAGCAGTACTTC. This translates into CASGFSWDRSYEQYF.

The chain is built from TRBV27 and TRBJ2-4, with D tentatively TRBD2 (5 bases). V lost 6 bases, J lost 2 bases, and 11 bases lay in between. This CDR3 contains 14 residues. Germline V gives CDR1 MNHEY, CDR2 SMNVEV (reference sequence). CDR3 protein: CASSGIGTKNIQYF. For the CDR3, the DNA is TGTGCCAGCAGCGGGATAGGTACCAAAAACATTCAGTACTTC.

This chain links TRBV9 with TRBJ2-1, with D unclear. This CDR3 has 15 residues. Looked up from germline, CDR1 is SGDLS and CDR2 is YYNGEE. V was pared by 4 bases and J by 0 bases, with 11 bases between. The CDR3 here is CASSTPRGSYNEQFF. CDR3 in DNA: TGTGCCAGCAGCACCCCTAGAGGCTCCTACAATGAGCAGTTCTTC.

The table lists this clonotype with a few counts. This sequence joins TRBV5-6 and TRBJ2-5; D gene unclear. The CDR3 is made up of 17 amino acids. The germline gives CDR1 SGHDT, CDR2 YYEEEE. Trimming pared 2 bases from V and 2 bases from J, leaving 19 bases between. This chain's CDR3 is CASSFWTPPRLQETQYF. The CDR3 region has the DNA TGTGCCAGCAGCTTCTGGACCCCGCCCCGTTTACAAGAGACCCAGTACTTC.

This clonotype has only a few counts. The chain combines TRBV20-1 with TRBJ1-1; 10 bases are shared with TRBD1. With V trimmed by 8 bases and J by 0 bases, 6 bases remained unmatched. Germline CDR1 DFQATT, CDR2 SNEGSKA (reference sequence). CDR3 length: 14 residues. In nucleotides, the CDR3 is TGCAGTTTTGGACAGGGGGTCTTGAACACTGAAGCTTTCTTT. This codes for CSFGQGVLNTEAFF.

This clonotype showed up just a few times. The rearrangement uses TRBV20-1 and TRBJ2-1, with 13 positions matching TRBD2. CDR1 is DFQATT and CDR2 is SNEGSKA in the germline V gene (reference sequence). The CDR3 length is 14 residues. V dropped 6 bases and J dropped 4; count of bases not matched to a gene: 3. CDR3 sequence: CSASTSGRYNEQFF. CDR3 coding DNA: TGCAGTGCGTCGACTAGCGGGAGGTACAATGAGCAGTTCTTC.

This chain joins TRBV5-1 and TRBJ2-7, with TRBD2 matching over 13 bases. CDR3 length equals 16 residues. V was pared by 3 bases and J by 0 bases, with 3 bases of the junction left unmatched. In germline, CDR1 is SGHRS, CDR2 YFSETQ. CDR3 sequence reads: CASSSGLAGYSYEQYF. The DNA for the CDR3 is TGCGCCAGCAGCTCGGGACTAGCGGGGTACTCCTACGAGCAGTACTTC.

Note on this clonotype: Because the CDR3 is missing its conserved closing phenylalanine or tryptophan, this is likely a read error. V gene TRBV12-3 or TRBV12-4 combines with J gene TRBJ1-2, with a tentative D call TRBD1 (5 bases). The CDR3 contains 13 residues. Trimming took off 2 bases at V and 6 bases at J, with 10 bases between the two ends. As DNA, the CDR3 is TGTGCCAGCAGTTTATCAGGGAACCATGGCTACACCCTC. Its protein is CASSLSGNHGYTL.

The CDR3 is CASSFPGESYEQYF. CDR3 DNA sequence: TGTGCCAGCAGCTTCCCAGGCGAGAGCTACGAGCAGTACTTC. This chain connects TRBV5-6 to TRBJ2-7; no clear D gene. Between the trimmed V and J ends, which lost 2 bases and 3 bases, there was a span of 12 bases. Germline CDR1 and CDR2: SGHDT and YYEEEE. The CDR3 length is 14 residues.

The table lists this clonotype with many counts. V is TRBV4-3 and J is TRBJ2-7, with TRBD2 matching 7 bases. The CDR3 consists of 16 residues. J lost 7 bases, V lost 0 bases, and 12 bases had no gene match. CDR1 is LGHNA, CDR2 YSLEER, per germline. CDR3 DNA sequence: TGCGCCAGCAGCCAAGAGAAGCGCGGGAGATCACAGGAGCAGTACTTC. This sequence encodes CASSQEKRGRSQEQYF.